The rows below give T cell receptor beta chains drawn from one sample of a study of T cells in Graves' hyperthyroidism and ophthalmopathy. TCRdb recomputed calls from the multiplex PCR reads with MiXCR, one row per CDR3 protein. The sample lists hundreds of thousands of distinct CDR3 sequences, around 16% occurring once. The specimen sequenced was blood. The receptors come from a woman between 18 and 29 years old with Graves' hyperthyroidism that later progressed to Graves' ophthalmopathy. Both conserved end residues are part of each CDR3. The order of the fields is clone size, V gene, D gene, J gene, CDR3 DNA, CDR3 protein. D genes are given only for firm matches. Expanded clones are given a class, and other clones once, few, many or no size at all.

size: few; V: TRBV19; D: -; J: TRBJ2-6; DNA: TGTGCCAGCCAACAGGGCTCTGGGGCCAACGTCCTGACTTTC; CDR3: CASQQGSGANVLTF
size: many; V: TRBV2; D: -; J: TRBJ1-4; DNA: TGTGCCAGCAGGGGGGGGGACGCAACTAATGAAAAACTGTTTTTT; CDR3: CASRGGDATNEKLFF
size: -; V: TRBV7-6; D: TRBD2; J: TRBJ2-5; DNA: TGTGCCAGCAGCTCATTGTTAATACTAGCGGGAGAAGAGACCCAGTACTTC; CDR3: CASSSLLILAGEETQYF
size: few; V: TRBV5-1; D: -; J: TRBJ2-3; DNA: TGCGCCAGCAGCTTTCAGGCAGATACGCAGTATTTT; CDR3: CASSFQADTQYF
size: -; V: TRBV18; D: TRBD2; J: TRBJ2-3; DNA: TGTGCCAGCTCACCGCGATCTAGCGGGAGAACAGATACGCAGTATTTT; CDR3: CASSPRSSGRTDTQYF
size: many; V: TRBV20-1; D: -; J: TRBJ2-7; DNA: TGCAGTGCTAGCTTCAGGGCAGACGAGCAGTACTTC; CDR3: CSASFRADEQYF
size: few; V: TRBV6-1; D: -; J: TRBJ1-4; DNA: TGTGCCAGCCGTGTCACGACTAATGAAAAACTGTTTTTT; CDR3: CASRVTTNEKLFF
size: few; V: TRBV7-8; D: -; J: TRBJ2-3; DNA: TGTGCCAGCAGCCCTCGGAGGAGGGATACGCAGTATTTT; CDR3: CASSPRRRDTQYF
size: few; V: TRBV20-1; D: TRBD2; J: TRBJ2-7; DNA: TGCAGTGCTAGACCCCTGGCCACTAGCGATCCCTCCTACGAGCAGTACTTC; CDR3: CSARPLATSDPSYEQYF
size: -; V: TRBV28; D: -; J: TRBJ1-5; DNA: TGTGCCAGCAGTCCGCAACAGGGTTTGGGCAATCAGCCCCAGCATTTT; CDR3: CASSPQQGLGNQPQHF
size: few; V: TRBV7-6; D: TRBD2; J: TRBJ2-2; DNA: TGTGCCAGCAGCGTTAGTGGACTAGCGGGACCACGAGGGACCGGGGAGCTGTTTTTT; CDR3: CASSVSGLAGPRGTGELFF
size: -; V: TRBV5-1; D: TRBD1; J: TRBJ1-4; DNA: TGCGCCAGCAGCTTTACCCATGACAGGGGCAAAGAAAAACTGTTTTTT; CDR3: CASSFTHDRGKEKLFF
size: many; V: TRBV3-1; D: TRBD1; J: TRBJ2-7; DNA: TGTGCCAGCAGCCAAGGTGAGGGACAGGGGCCCACCTACGAGCAGTACTTC; CDR3: CASSQGEGQGPTYEQYF
size: -; V: TRBV27; D: -; J: TRBJ1-6; DNA: TGTGCCAGCAGTCTAACTGCTAATTCACCCCTCCACTTT; CDR3: CASSLTANSPLHF
size: -; V: TRBV6-1; D: TRBD2; J: TRBJ2-1; DNA: TGTGCCAGCAGCCTAGCGGGAGAGCACAATGAGCAGTTCTTC; CDR3: CASSLAGEHNEQFF
size: many; V: TRBV25-1; D: -; J: TRBJ1-2; DNA: TGTGCCAGCCATTCGGACACCAACTATGGCTACACCTTC; CDR3: CASHSDTNYGYTF
size: many; V: TRBV6-1; D: TRBD1; J: TRBJ1-2; DNA: TGTGCCAGCAGACTCCGGGACAGGGATGGCTACACCTTC; CDR3: CASRLRDRDGYTF
size: many; V: TRBV20-1; D: -; J: TRBJ2-7; DNA: TGCAGTGTTTTGCCGACTCGTTCTTTCTACGAGCAGTACTTC; CDR3: CSVLPTRSFYEQYF
size: few; V: TRBV19; D: -; J: TRBJ2-5; DNA: TGTGCCAGTAGTATGTGGGGGCCGGAAGAGACCCAGTACTTC; CDR3: CASSMWGPEETQYF
size: -; V: TRBV7-2; D: TRBD1; J: TRBJ2-7; DNA: TGTGCCAGCAGCGGGACAGGGACCTCCGAGCAGTACTTC; CDR3: CASSGTGTSEQYF
size: many; V: TRBV12-3/TRBV12-4; D: -; J: TRBJ1-1; DNA: TGTGCCACCGAGGACAACTCGGGTACTTTCTTT; CDR3: CATEDNSGTFF
size: many; V: TRBV20-1; D: -; J: TRBJ2-1; DNA: TGCAGTGCTAGAGGGCAGTCCTACAATGAGCAGTTCTTC; CDR3: CSARGQSYNEQFF
size: many; V: TRBV30; D: -; J: TRBJ2-3; DNA: TGTGCCTGGGATGGCGGAGCTATAAGCACAGATACGCAGTATTTT; CDR3: CAWDGGAISTDTQYF
size: -; V: TRBV12-3/TRBV12-4; D: TRBD2; J: TRBJ2-2; DNA: TGTGCCAGCAGTTTAAGAGCGGGGTTCGGCGGGGAGCTGTTTTTT; CDR3: CASSLRAGFGGELFF
size: few; V: TRBV2; D: TRBD1; J: TRBJ2-6; DNA: TGTGCCAGCGGGACGGACAGGACCGGGGCCAACGTCCTGACTTTC; CDR3: CASGTDRTGANVLTF
size: few; V: TRBV28; D: TRBD2; J: TRBJ2-7; DNA: TGTGCCAGCAGTTTAGGGACTAGCGGAAGAAACTACGAGCAGTACTTC; CDR3: CASSLGTSGRNYEQYF
size: many; V: TRBV3-1; D: -; J: TRBJ2-1; DNA: TGTGCCAGCAGCCAAGATTTTAGCCTGGGGGCTGAGCAGTTCTTC; CDR3: CASSQDFSLGAEQFF
size: many; V: TRBV3-1; D: -; J: TRBJ2-7; DNA: TGTGCCAGCAGCCAAACGCAAAGCTCCTACGAGCAGTACTTC; CDR3: CASSQTQSSYEQYF
size: many; V: TRBV15; D: -; J: TRBJ2-6; DNA: TGTGCCACCGGGCCGCCCTCTGGGGCCAACGTCCTGACTTTC; CDR3: CATGPPSGANVLTF
size: many; V: TRBV13; D: -; J: TRBJ2-7; DNA: TGTGCCAGCAGCCAGGGGGGCGGGAGAGTATACGAGCAGTACTTC; CDR3: CASSQGGGRVYEQYF
size: many; V: TRBV2; D: TRBD2; J: TRBJ2-7; DNA: TGTGCCAGCAGCGTCGGGACTAGCGGGACTCACGAGCAGTACTTC; CDR3: CASSVGTSGTHEQYF
size: many; V: TRBV18; D: -; J: TRBJ2-7; DNA: TGTGCCAGCTCACCAACTGACTCCCCCTCCTACGAGCAGTACTTC; CDR3: CASSPTDSPSYEQYF
size: many; V: TRBV20-1; D: -; J: TRBJ2-2; DNA: TGCAGTGCTACCCTACTGACTGGGGCGATCGCCGGGGAGCTGTTTTTT; CDR3: CSATLLTGAIAGELFF
size: many; V: TRBV20-1; D: -; J: TRBJ2-7; DNA: TGCAGTGCTTACGGGACCACCAGCGCGCAGTACTTC; CDR3: CSAYGTTSAQYF
size: -; V: TRBV7-9; D: -; J: TRBJ2-1; DNA: TGTGCCAGCAGCTTATTCCGGGGGAAAAACTACAATGAGCAGTTCTTC; CDR3: CASSLFRGKNYNEQFF
size: many; V: TRBV28; D: -; J: TRBJ2-5; DNA: TGTGCCAGCAGTTTATCTAGTATGGGAGAGACCCAGTACTTC; CDR3: CASSLSSMGETQYF
size: -; V: TRBV12-3/TRBV12-4; D: -; J: TRBJ2-1; DNA: TGTGCCAGCAGTACACAGGGTGTTGAGTTCTTC; CDR3: CASSTQGVEFF
size: -; V: TRBV15; D: -; J: TRBJ2-7; DNA: TGTGCCACCAGCAGAGATACCGACAGATACGAGCAGTACTTC; CDR3: CATSRDTDRYEQYF
size: few; V: TRBV19; D: TRBD2; J: TRBJ2-2; DNA: TGTGCCAGTAGTAGAAGACTAGCGGGAGGCCCGGGCACCGGGGAGCTGTTTTTT; CDR3: CASSRRLAGGPGTGELFF
size: -; V: TRBV7-2; D: TRBD1; J: TRBJ1-2; DNA: TGTGCCAGCAGCTTATACAGGGGCGGCACCTTC; CDR3: CASSLYRGGTF
size: few; V: TRBV20-1; D: TRBD2; J: TRBJ2-3; DNA: TGCAGTGCTAGAAGGCTAGCGGGAGATGGTACAGATACGCAGTATTTT; CDR3: CSARRLAGDGTDTQYF
size: -; V: TRBV29-1; D: -; J: TRBJ2-1; DNA: TGCAGCGTTGAAGAATACACGCCAACCTACAATGAGCAGTTCTTC; CDR3: CSVEEYTPTYNEQFF
size: -; V: TRBV7-9; D: TRBD1; J: TRBJ2-7; DNA: TGTGCCAGCAGCCCTCCAGGGGGCCCGTACGAGCAGTACTTC; CDR3: CASSPPGGPYEQYF
size: many; V: TRBV5-8; D: -; J: TRBJ2-5; DNA: TGTGCCAGCAGCTTGGCATATACCCAAGAGACCCAGTACTTC; CDR3: CASSLAYTQETQYF
size: many; V: TRBV27; D: -; J: TRBJ2-1; DNA: TGTGCCAGCAGACCCAAACGACGGGAGCAGTTCTTC; CDR3: CASRPKRREQFF
size: many; V: TRBV5-6; D: TRBD2; J: TRBJ2-4; DNA: TGTGCCAGCAGCTTGCAGGTTGCGGGAGGAGGGAACATTCAGTACTTC; CDR3: CASSLQVAGGGNIQYF
size: many; V: TRBV27; D: TRBD1; J: TRBJ1-2; DNA: TGTGCCAGCAGTTTATCCATGACAGGGGCGTATAACTATGGCTACACCTTC; CDR3: CASSLSMTGAYNYGYTF
size: many; V: TRBV7-2; D: -; J: TRBJ2-7; DNA: TGTGCCAGCAGCTTAGCGGGATGGGAATACGAGCAGTACTTC; CDR3: CASSLAGWEYEQYF
size: few; V: TRBV11-2; D: TRBD1; J: TRBJ2-3; DNA: TGTGCCAGCAGCTCCCACAGGGGGGATACGCAGTATTTT; CDR3: CASSSHRGDTQYF
size: many; V: TRBV2; D: TRBD1; J: TRBJ2-5; DNA: TGTGCCAGCACTCAAACACAGGGGGCTTTTGAGACCCAGTACTTC; CDR3: CASTQTQGAFETQYF
size: -; V: TRBV14; D: -; J: TRBJ2-7; DNA: TGTGCCAGCAGCCCCGGACCGGGCTACGAGCAGTACTTC; CDR3: CASSPGPGYEQYF
size: many; V: TRBV27; D: TRBD1; J: TRBJ1-4; DNA: TGTGCCAGCAGTCCACTCCGGGACAGGAATGAAAAACTGTTTTTT; CDR3: CASSPLRDRNEKLFF
size: many; V: TRBV5-1; D: TRBD2; J: TRBJ2-7; DNA: TGCGCCAGCAGCTTGGGTGGGACTAGCGGGCAAAGCTCCTACGAGCAGTACTTC; CDR3: CASSLGGTSGQSSYEQYF
size: many; V: TRBV24-1; D: TRBD1; J: TRBJ1-5; DNA: TGTGCCACCCCCGCCTCGGACAGGGGAGTTCAGCCCCAGCATTTT; CDR3: CATPASDRGVQPQHF
size: many; V: TRBV27; D: -; J: TRBJ2-7; DNA: TGTGCCAGCAGTGCGCAGGGGTTCCGGTACGAGCAGTACTTC; CDR3: CASSAQGFRYEQYF
size: many; V: TRBV27; D: -; J: TRBJ2-1; DNA: TGTGCCAGCAAGGTGTCGGCGGCTTACAATGAGCAGTTCTTC; CDR3: CASKVSAAYNEQFF
size: -; V: TRBV20-1; D: -; J: TRBJ2-7; DNA: TGCAGTGCTAGTCCGCCCGACGCAGCCTACGAGCAGTACTTC; CDR3: CSASPPDAAYEQYF